Listed below are T cell receptor beta chains from one sample, sequenced in a study of T-cell memory formation after mild COVID-19. MiXCR was run by TCRdb on the 5' RACE reads, yielding one entry per CDR3 protein. The table lists more than 75,000 distinct CDR3 sequences, 14% of them singletons. The sequenced sample consisted of PBMCs or a T cell subset sorted from them (not recorded which). The receptor set was obtained from an adult woman who had mild COVID-19 (a few samples of this study predate the infection). Cell type and time point are not known. Both conserved end residues are part of each CDR3. D genes are given only for firm matches. Rows give clone size only sometimes, using once, few, many, or a class for an expanded clone.

-,TRBV27,TRBJ2-2,TRBD1,CASSVGRGQNGELFF,TGTGCCAGCAGCGTTGGCAGGGGGCAAAACGGGGAGCTGTTTTTT
few,TRBV29-1,TRBJ2-2,-,CSVEAGSLNTGELFF,TGCAGCGTAGAGGCCGGGTCCCTGAACACCGGGGAGCTGTTTTTT
many,TRBV7-6,TRBJ2-1,TRBD2,CASSLWPAGSSYNEQFF,TGTGCCAGCAGCTTATGGCCAGCGGGGAGCTCCTACAATGAGCAGTTCTTC
many,TRBV7-9,TRBJ2-5,TRBD2,CASSLVLAGQETQYF,TGTGCCAGCAGCTTAGTCCTAGCGGGCCAAGAGACCCAGTACTTC
few,TRBV29-1,TRBJ1-1,TRBD1,CSVGQVGATEAFF,TGCAGCGTCGGACAGGTCGGGGCCACTGAAGCTTTCTTT
few,TRBV24-1,TRBJ2-2,-,CATSDFPGELFF,TGTGCCACCAGTGATTTTCCCGGGGAGCTGTTTTTT
many,TRBV12-3/TRBV12-4,TRBJ2-7,-,CASSLDPTASYEQYF,TGTGCCAGCAGTTTGGACCCTACGGCCTCCTACGAGCAGTACTTC
many,TRBV11-2,TRBJ2-7,TRBD1,CASSPFRDRAYEQYF,TGTGCCAGCAGCCCCTTCCGGGACAGGGCATACGAGCAGTACTTC
few,TRBV7-9,TRBJ1-2,TRBD1,CASSRGQGDGYTF,TGTGCCAGCAGCCGAGGCCAGGGGGATGGCTACACCTTC
-,TRBV9,TRBJ2-3,TRBD1,CASSVATGGMQYF,TGTGCCAGCAGCGTAGCTACAGGGGGCATGCAGTATTTT
few,TRBV4-1,TRBJ2-2,-,CASSQGHSGQYTGELFF,TGCGCCAGCAGCCAAGGGCATAGCGGACAATACACCGGGGAGCTGTTTTTT
few,TRBV7-9,TRBJ2-3,TRBD2,CASSSLAGERTDTQYF,TGTGCCAGCAGCTCCCTAGCGGGAGAGAGGACAGATACGCAGTATTTT
few,TRBV9,TRBJ2-2,TRBD2,CASSVESGGFGTGELFF,TGTGCCAGCAGCGTAGAAAGCGGGGGGTTCGGCACCGGGGAGCTGTTTTTT
many,TRBV12-3/TRBV12-4,TRBJ2-1,-,CASSFSSYNEQFF,TGTGCCAGCAGCTTTAGCTCCTACAATGAGCAGTTCTTC
few,TRBV7-2,TRBJ2-5,TRBD2,CASSQTGTSGETQYF,TGTGCCAGCAGCCAGACCGGGACTAGCGGAGAGACCCAGTACTTC
-,TRBV20-1,TRBJ2-5,-,CSAPHMKHGVPETQYF,TGCAGTGCTCCCCACATGAAGCACGGGGTCCCGGAGACCCAGTACTTC
few,TRBV27,TRBJ2-3,-,CASSLSDYGDTQYF,TGTGCCAGCAGTTTATCGGACTATGGGGATACGCAGTATTTT
-,TRBV11-3,TRBJ2-1,-,CASSSTGTRETDNEQFF,TGTGCCAGCAGCTCGACCGGGACCCGCGAAACCGACAATGAGCAGTTCTTC
many,TRBV29-1,TRBJ2-7,-,CSVVTPGSSYEQYF,TGCAGCGTTGTGACCCCGGGGAGCTCCTACGAGCAGTACTTC
many,TRBV5-1,TRBJ2-2,TRBD2,CASSPTWEGTGELFF,TGCGCCAGCAGCCCAACCTGGGAGGGGACCGGGGAGCTGTTTTTT
-,TRBV7-9,TRBJ2-5,TRBD2,CASSPPGTSGMGETQYF,TGTGCCAGCAGCCCCCCAGGGACTAGCGGGATGGGAGAGACCCAGTACTTC
few,TRBV24-1,TRBJ2-7,TRBD2,CAILPASGSYEQYF,TGTGCCATCCTCCCCGCTAGCGGGAGCTACGAGCAGTACTTC
-,TRBV12-3/TRBV12-4,TRBJ2-7,-,CASSLSGHKGTNEQYF,TGTGCCAGCAGTCTATCGGGACACAAGGGGACTAACGAGCAGTACTTC
-,TRBV5-1,TRBJ2-7,TRBD2,CASSLIAGLVLNEQYF,TGCGCCAGCAGCTTAATTGCGGGACTAGTGTTAAACGAGCAGTACTTC
-,TRBV12-3/TRBV12-4,TRBJ2-7,-,CASSLGPTYEQYF,TGTGCCAGCAGTTTAGGGCCCACCTACGAGCAGTACTTC
few,TRBV7-2,TRBJ2-1,TRBD1,CASSLEVIGGDEQFF,TGTGCCAGCAGCTTAGAAGTTATAGGGGGCGACGAGCAGTTCTTC
-,TRBV20-1,TRBJ2-7,TRBD2,CSARSLAGMYEQYF,TGCAGTGCTAGAAGTCTAGCGGGAATGTACGAGCAGTACTTC
few,TRBV14,TRBJ2-7,TRBD1,CASSLVGQGIHEQYF,TGTGCCAGCAGCCTAGTGGGACAGGGGATTCACGAGCAGTACTTC
-,TRBV4-1,TRBJ2-5,-,CASSQELASEETQYF,TGCGCCAGCAGCCAAGAGTTAGCGAGCGAAGAGACCCAGTACTTC